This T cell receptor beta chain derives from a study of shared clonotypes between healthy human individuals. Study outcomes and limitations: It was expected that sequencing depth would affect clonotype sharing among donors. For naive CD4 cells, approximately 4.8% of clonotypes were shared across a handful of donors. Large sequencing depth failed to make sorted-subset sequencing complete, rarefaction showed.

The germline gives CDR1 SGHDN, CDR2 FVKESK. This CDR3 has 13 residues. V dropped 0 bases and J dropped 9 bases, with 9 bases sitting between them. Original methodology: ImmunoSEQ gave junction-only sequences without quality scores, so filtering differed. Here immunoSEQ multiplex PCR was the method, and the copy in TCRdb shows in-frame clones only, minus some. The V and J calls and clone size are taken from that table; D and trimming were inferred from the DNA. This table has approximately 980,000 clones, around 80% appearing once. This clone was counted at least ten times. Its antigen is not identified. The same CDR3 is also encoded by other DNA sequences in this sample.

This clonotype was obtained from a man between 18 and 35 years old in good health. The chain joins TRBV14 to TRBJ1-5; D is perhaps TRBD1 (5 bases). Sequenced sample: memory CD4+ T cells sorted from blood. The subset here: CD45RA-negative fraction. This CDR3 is CASSQDWGTPQHF. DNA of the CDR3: TGTGCCAGCAGCCAAGATTGGGGGACGCCCCAGCATTTT.